These T cell receptor beta chains were read from a single sample in a study of beta chain features in type 1 diabetes. Sequenced by immunoSEQ multiplex PCR; TCRdb stores in-frame clones only, minus some. The data show approximately 170,000 clones, about 7.8% seen once. The specimen was central memory CD4+ T cells from blood. Receptor source: a woman aged 40 to 50 with type 1 diabetes. Each CDR3 is given without its conserved first and last residue. The D gene is left open where the match is weak. Expanded clones get a size class; other rows say once, few or many, or leave the size out.

>TRBV7-2|.|TRBJ1-1|.
ASSLAAPLGTEAF
>TRBV7-8|.|TRBJ1-1|.
ASSLGSGNTEAF
>TRBV9|TRBD2|TRBJ2-1|few
ASVAGGPHFNEQF
>TRBV5-5|TRBD1|TRBJ2-7|few
ASSLAYGDRGGNEQY
>TRBV15|.|TRBJ2-5|.
ATSRDLSLEVETQY
>TRBV6-5|.|TRBJ2-3|few
ASKDSRSTDTQY
>TRBV5-1|TRBD2|TRBJ2-5|.
ASSLQTSGETQY
>TRBV28|TRBD1|TRBJ1-1|few
ASSVGQGWTEAF
>TRBV7-3|.|TRBJ2-1|.
ASSPSGGSNEQF
>TRBV30|.|TRBJ1-1|few
AWSQQVNTEAF
>TRBV20-1|.|TRBJ2-7|few
SAPNGDEQY
>TRBV5-4|TRBD1|TRBJ1-1|.
AFGTGGDTEAS
>TRBV20-1|.|TRBJ2-7|.
SARSIYEQY
>TRBV4-1|.|TRBJ1-6|few
ASSPKRASSYNSPLH
>TRBV5-6|TRBD1|TRBJ1-2|few
ASSRYRDSKGYT
>TRBV27|TRBD1|TRBJ1-1|.
ASSSRDRAF
>TRBV29-1|TRBD2|TRBJ2-7|many
SVREEPYEQY
>TRBV7-8|TRBD1|TRBJ2-3|.
ASSSTRDRGLSNTQY
>TRBV29-1|.|TRBJ1-1|.
SVGGGFTEAF
>TRBV28|TRBD2|TRBJ2-4|few
ASSTSGTRENIQY
>TRBV6-5|TRBD1|TRBJ1-6|few
ASSWDRDVASTPLH
>TRBV7-9|TRBD1|.|few
ASTLYRGFSYEQY
>TRBV28|TRBD1|TRBJ1-1|.
ASRGDRGNTEAF
>TRBV5-1|TRBD1|TRBJ2-5|few
ASSFGTGQKETQY
>TRBV4-2|.|TRBJ1-1|.
ASSPGPGSEAF
>TRBV30|.|TRBJ1-1|.
AWSVGRAGTEAF
>TRBV6-5|TRBD2|TRBJ2-1|few
ASSYGLANRGEQF
>TRBV6-5|.|TRBJ1-2|.
ASSSGGDGYT
>TRBV28|TRBD1|TRBJ1-4|.
ASSFQAGTGFEKLF
>TRBV19|TRBD2|TRBJ2-5|.
ASSSAASGGQETQY
>TRBV9|TRBD1|TRBJ2-7|few
ASSVGGQGDYEQY
>TRBV29-1|TRBD1|TRBJ1-2|few
SVDPEGTGSSYT